These 32 T cell receptor beta chains were all obtained from the same sample, sequenced in a study of shared clonotypes between healthy human individuals. Measured with immunoSEQ multiplex PCR; TCRdb has only the in-frame clones, and not every one. The sample carries a few hundred thousand clones, around 70% recorded once. Input material: memory CD4+ T cells sorted from blood. Subset described: CD45RA-negative fraction. The receptors come from a young man in good health.

This rearrangement joins TRBV4-3 to TRBJ1-1; D is unclear. Germline values: CDR1 LGHNA, CDR2 YSLEER. The CDR3 consists of 13 residues. V lost 0 bases and J 0 bases, leaving 2 bases between the germline ends. The CDR3 sequence is CASSQEVNTEAFF. CDR3 bases: TGCGCCAGCAGCCAAGAAGTGAACACTGAAGCTTTCTTT.

This chain joins TRBV5-1 and TRBJ2-5; D assignment may be TRBD1 or TRBD2 (6 bases each). The V end lost 4 bases, the J end lost 5 bases, and 21 bases lay between the germline ends. This CDR3 comprises 16 residues. Germline CDR1 reads SGHRS; CDR2 reads YFSETQ. The CDR3 here is CASSGTGGRTVETQYF. The CDR3, as DNA: TGCGCCAGCAGCGGTACCGGGGGCCGGACTGTGGAGACCCAGTACTTC.

V usage is TRBV2 and J usage is TRBJ2-5, with a weak D call TRBD2 (5 bases). CDR3 length equals 14 residues. Trimming left V 7 bases short and J 5 bases short, with 17 bases between. Germline CDR1 reads SNHLY; CDR2 reads FYNNEI. The DNA for the CDR3 is TGTGCCAGCACTGGAGGAATAAGATCCGAGACCCAGTACTTC. Translation gives CASTGGIRSETQYF.

The chain has TRBV5-4 and TRBJ2-2, with D tentatively TRBD1 (6 bases). The ends were cut back, 5 bases at V and 4 bases at J, with 12 bases in the middle. The length of the CDR3 is 14 residues. The germline V gene has CDR1 SGHNT and CDR2 YYREEE (reference sequence). CDR3 protein: CASRNIQGTGELFF. The DNA for the CDR3 is TGTGCCAGCAGAAACATACAGGGCACCGGGGAGCTGTTTTTT.

This clone was recorded only once. The CDR3 DNA reads TGTGCCAGCAGCTTGGGCGGCAGCTCTGGAAACACCATATATTTT. Its protein product is CASSLGGSSGNTIYF. The rearrangement links TRBV5-6 to TRBJ1-3; D unresolved. Germline CDR1 reads SGHDT; CDR2 reads YYEEEE. V lost 0 bases and J 0 bases, leaving 7 bases between the germline ends. This CDR3 comprises 15 residues.

The gene calls are TRBV5-1 and TRBJ1-1, with unresolved D. V gave up 5 bases and J gave up 7 bases, with 18 bases separating them. Germline V gives CDR1 SGHRS, CDR2 YFSETQ. CDR3 size: 14 residues. CDR3 DNA: TGCGCCAGCAGATATGTGGCGGCCACGGATGAAGCTTTCTTT. Translation gives CASRYVAATDEAFF.

This clone was counted at least ten times. The genes are TRBV6-6 and TRBJ1-3; 8 positions match TRBD1. Unmatched junction bases numbered 4, after V lost 6 bases and J lost 0 bases. The length of the CDR3 is 15 residues. Looked up from germline, CDR1 is MNHNY and CDR2 is SVGAGI (reference sequence). The CDR3 DNA sequence: TGTGCCAGCAGGCCGGGACAGGTCTCTGGAAACACCATATATTTT. Encoded protein: CASRPGQVSGNTIYF.

This rearrangement joins TRBV28 to TRBJ2-3; 8 nucleotides agree with TRBD2. Germline CDR1 reads MDHEN; CDR2 reads SYDVKM. Trimming at V came to 4 bases and at J to 1 base, leaving 13 bases not matched to a gene. This CDR3 region has 18 residues. DNA for the CDR3: TGTGCCAGCAGTTCTAGCGGGCGATTCCCCTCTGGCACAGATACGCAGTATTTT. Residues: CASSSSGRFPSGTDTQYF.

The genes are TRBV7-2 and TRBJ2-1; possible D gene TRBD2, 5 bases. Per germline, CDR1 SGHTA and CDR2 FQGNSA. Deletions cut 5 bases from V and 4 bases from J, with 12 bases between. This CDR3 has 14 amino acids. The CDR3 sequence is CASSPGVTYNEQFF. CDR3 bases: TGTGCCAGCAGCCCCGGGGTAACATACAATGAGCAGTTCTTC.

The chain joins TRBV6-1 to TRBJ2-1; maybe TRBD2 (5 bases). Per germline, CDR1 MNHNS and CDR2 SASEGT. CDR3 size: 15 residues. Trimming shortened V by 4 bases and J by 0 bases, and 10 bases separated the two germline ends. CDR3 DNA: TGTGCCAGCAGTGGGGAGTTTGACTCCTACAATGAGCAGTTCTTC. Amino acid sequence: CASSGEFDSYNEQFF.

CDR3 sequence: CASRAWAGRDSGANVLTF. The CDR3 DNA follows: TGTGCCAGCAGGGCTTGGGCGGGCAGGGACTCTGGGGCCAACGTCCTGACTTTC. The V and J genes are TRBV7-2 and TRBJ2-6; D tentatively reads TRBD1 or TRBD2 (5 bases each). The CDR3 loop spans 18 amino acids. Trimming took 6 bases from V and 0 from J, leaving 18 bases between them. Germline-derived CDR1 and CDR2 are SGHTA and FQGNSA.

V and J are TRBV5-1 and TRBJ2-7, with TRBD2 matching 9 bases. Unmatched junction bases numbered 2, after V lost 4 bases and J lost 6 bases. The CDR3 has 12 residues. Germline V gene data show CDR1 as SGHRS and CDR2 as YFSETQ. The DNA of the CDR3 is TGCGCCAGCAGCCCGGGACTAGCCGAGCAGTACTTC. Residues: CASSPGLAEQYF.

The chain joins TRBV5-1 to TRBJ2-5, with 11 bases fitting TRBD1. Trimming cost V 4 bases and J 5 bases; bases outside gene matches: 7. Per germline, CDR1 SGHRS and CDR2 YFSETQ. The CDR3 is 15 residues long. The CDR3 DNA sequence: TGCGCCAGCAGCCAAAGGACAGGGGGCTCGGAGACCCAGTACTTC. Amino acid sequence: CASSQRTGGSETQYF.

The rearrangement joins TRBV5-1 to TRBJ2-2, with D unclear. Germline values: CDR1 SGHRS, CDR2 YFSETQ. V was clipped by 2 bases and J by 1 base, with 12 bases between them. The CDR3 length is 16 residues. CDR3 DNA: TGCGCCAGCAGCTTTGCAGACACCATGAACACCGGGGAGCTGTTTTTT. This gives the protein CASSFADTMNTGELFF.

As regards this clone: A much larger clone lies one base from this, so it may be a read error. This chain links TRBV5-5 with TRBJ2-5; no definite D call. This CDR3 is built from 11 residues. Germline CDR1 is SGHKS and CDR2 is YYEKEE (reference sequence). With 1 base removed from V and 4 bases from J, the gap between germline ends came to 2 bases. In nucleotides, the CDR3 is TGTGCCAGCAGCTTGATAGAGACCCAGTACTTC. Translated, it gives CASSLIETQYF.

This rearrangement joins TRBV5-6 to TRBJ2-5, with 13 bases lining up with TRBD2. With the DNA end fitting TRBJ2-7 better, the J assignment may be wrong. Germline CDR1 reads SGHDT; CDR2 reads YYEEEE. The CDR3 consists of 15 residues. Here the CDR3 reads CASSPGLAGAYEQYF. CDR3 nucleotide sequence: TGTGCCAGCAGCCCCGGACTAGCGGGAGCTTACGAGCAGTACTTC.

The V and J genes are TRBV12-5 and TRBJ2-3; 10 bases fit TRBD2. V gave up 1 base and J gave up 0 bases; unmatched junction bases: 4. Germline CDR1 LGHNT, CDR2 FRNRAP. The CDR3 is 17 amino acids. CDR3: CASGLGLAGESTDTQYF. The CDR3 DNA follows: TGTGCTAGTGGTTTGGGACTAGCGGGTGAGAGCACAGATACGCAGTATTTT.

This clone was found a few times. The CDR3 sequence: CASSLSPYEQYF. CDR3 DNA: TGTGCCAGCAGCCTAAGCCCCTACGAGCAGTACTTC. The chain couples TRBV14 to TRBJ2-7; D gene ambiguous. The CDR3 is 12 residues long. Germline V lookup: CDR1 SGHDN, CDR2 FVKESK. V lost 4 bases and J lost 2, with 6 bases in between.

This rearrangement joins TRBV18 to TRBJ2-3, with 8 bases that match TRBD1. The CDR3 covers 12 residues. Germline V CDR1 and CDR2: KGHSH, LQKENI. Trimming took 4 bases from V and 6 from J; bases not matched to a gene: 0. The CDR3 is CASSRDRDTQYF. The CDR3, as DNA: TGTGCCAGCTCACGGGACAGGGATACGCAGTATTTT.

This clone showed up just a few times. The J gene is TRBJ2-6, the V gene TRBV18, with TRBD1 identical over 7 bases. This CDR3 region has 16 residues. The germline V gene encodes CDR1 KGHSH and CDR2 LQKENI. The V gene end was trimmed by 4 bases and the J gene end by 1 base; junction bases not matched to a gene: 4. CDR3 nucleotides: TGTGCCAGCTCACTGGACAGGCTTTCTGGGGCCAACGTCCTGACTTTC. Translated, it gives CASSLDRLSGANVLTF. Drawing the rest from reference TRBV18 and TRBJ2-6, the complete variable domain is NAGVMQNPRHLVRRRGQEARLRCSPMKGHSHVYWYRQLPEEGLKFMVYLQKENIIDESGMPKERFSAEFPKEGPSILRIQQVVRGDSAAYFCASSLDRLSGANVLTFGAGSRLTVL.

The chain employs TRBV6-1 and TRBJ2-3; TRBD1 matches 11 bases. The CDR3 covers 15 residues. Germline CDR1 is MNHNS and CDR2 is SASEGT. The V gene end was trimmed by 6 bases and the J gene end by 5 bases; junction bases not matched to a gene: 7. The CDR3: CASSPGQGVVDTQYF. As DNA, the CDR3 is TGTGCCAGCAGCCCGGGACAGGGGGTGGTAGATACGCAGTATTTT.

The J gene is TRBJ2-2, the V gene TRBV29-1, with D perhaps TRBD1 or TRBD2 (5 bases each). Germline V gene data show CDR1 as SQVTM and CDR2 as ANQGSEA. This CDR3 has 14 residues. The ends were cut back, 7 bases at V and 3 bases at J, with 15 bases in the middle. The CDR3 region is CSAARDRYTGELFF. CDR3 DNA sequence: TGCAGCGCCGCCAGGGACCGGTACACCGGGGAGCTGTTTTTT.

The genes are TRBV7-7 and TRBJ2-3, with no clear D. Germline-derived CDR1 and CDR2 are SSHAT and FNYEAQ (reference sequence). The CDR3 loop spans 13 amino acids. Trimming left V 5 bases short and J 7 bases short, with 13 bases between. The CDR3 DNA reads as TGTGCCAGCAGCCCGTTGAGTTCATATACGCAGTATTTT. This encodes CASSPLSSYTQYF.

CDR3 in amino acids: CASSSRVKGAGQPQHF. In DNA, the CDR3 is TGTGCCAGCAGTTCCCGCGTGAAGGGAGCCGGCCAGCCCCAGCATTTT. The V and J genes are TRBV6-5 and TRBJ1-5, with D unclear. The CDR3 loop spans 16 amino acids. Trimming cost V 4 bases and J 7 bases, with 20 bases left between them. Germline values: CDR1 MNHEY, CDR2 SVGAGI.

This chain connects TRBV6-1 to TRBJ1-6, with D maybe TRBD1 (6 bases). The V and J ends lost 4 bases and 7 bases respectively, with 11 bases between them. The germline CDR1 and CDR2 sequences are MNHNS and SASEGT. The CDR3 sequence is 14 residues long. The CDR3 region is CASSVGQGNSPLHF. The CDR3 coding sequence is TGTGCCAGCAGTGTCGGCCAGGGGAATTCACCCCTCCACTTT.

The chain couples TRBV5-5 to TRBJ2-5, with TRBD2 matching over 11 bases. Germline CDR1 is SGHKS and CDR2 is YYEKEE (reference sequence). This CDR3 is built from 15 residues. J lost 0 bases, V lost 4 bases, and 2 bases had no gene match. CDR3 in amino acids: CASSKGLADQETQYF. CDR3 nucleotides: TGTGCCAGCAGCAAGGGACTAGCGGACCAAGAGACCCAGTACTTC.

The rearrangement joins TRBV20-1 to TRBJ1-4; D call uncertain. CDR1 and CDR2 from the germline V gene are DFQATT and SNEGSKA (reference sequence). CDR3 length: 11 residues. The ends were cut back, 6 bases at V and 6 bases at J, with 8 bases in the middle. The chain's CDR3 is CSAGSYEKLFF. The CDR3 DNA reads TGCAGTGCCGGGTCTTATGAAAAACTGTTTTTT.

This clone was counted only a few times. The V and J genes are TRBV9 and TRBJ1-4; tentative D call: TRBD1 (6 bases). V lost 4 bases and J 8 bases, leaving 15 bases between the germline ends. The CDR3 is 14 amino acids. The germline gives CDR1 SGDLS, CDR2 YYNGEE. CDR3 in DNA: TGTGCCAGCAGCCGAATAGGGGGAGGCGAAAAACTGTTTTTT. This translates into CASSRIGGGEKLFF.

The J gene is TRBJ2-7, the V gene TRBV28; tentatively, D is TRBD2 (5 bases). The germline V gene encodes CDR1 MDHEN and CDR2 SYDVKM. The V end lost 6 bases, the J end lost 4 bases, and 10 bases lay between the germline ends. The CDR3 loop spans 12 amino acids. In DNA, the CDR3 is TGTGCCAGCAGGTTGGGAGTGTACGAGCAGTACTTC. Protein sequence: CASRLGVYEQYF.

The chain combines TRBV15 with TRBJ2-1; 10 bases are a match to TRBD2. The CDR3 loop spans 21 amino acids. Trimming removed 3 bases from V and 4 bases from J; junction bases left unmatched: 21. Germline values: CDR1 LNHNV, CDR2 YYDKDF (reference sequence). Written as DNA, the CDR3 is TGTGCCACCAGCAGGGCCCCCGGTACAGCGGGAGGGCCCTCGGGATACAATGAGCAGTTCTTC. Translation: CATSRAPGTAGGPSGYNEQFF. The full variable domain, completed using reference TRBV15 and TRBJ2-1, is DAMVIQNPRYQVTQFGKPVTLSCSQTLNHNVMYWYQQKSSQAPKLLFHYYDKDFNNEADTPDNFQSRRPNTSFCFLDIRSPGLGDTAMYLCATSRAPGTAGGPSGYNEQFFGPGTRLTVL.

The rearrangement joins TRBV2 to TRBJ1-4; no reliable D call. The CDR3 is 13 amino acids. Trimming stripped 8 bases from V and 5 bases from J, with 12 bases between. CDR1 and CDR2 (germline): SNHLY, FYNNEI. The CDR3 reads CASEDGRNEKLFF. CDR3 nucleotides: TGTGCCAGCGAGGATGGGCGGAATGAAAAACTGTTTTTT.

V usage is TRBV19 and J usage is TRBJ1-5; 8 positions agree with TRBD1. V lost 6 bases, J lost 0 bases, and 10 bases stayed unmatched. CDR1 is LNHDA, CDR2 SQIVND, per germline (reference sequence). This CDR3 is 17 amino acids long. CDR3 in amino acids: CASSSGTGAYSNQPQHF. The CDR3 DNA follows: TGTGCCAGTAGCTCAGGGACAGGCGCTTATAGCAATCAGCCCCAGCATTTT.